The following is a T cell receptor (beta chain) sequence with its context. Its cognate antigen is unknown. Survey level was the resolution at which the v3.0 immunoSEQ assay ran. For each individual sample, sequencing targeted about 40,000-55,000 T-cell genomes. Method: immunoSEQ multiplex PCR; TCRdb's copy keeps in-frame clones and lacks some. Here the sample spans about 17,000 clones, 65% to 85% being singletons. Only United States sites treated participants with HIV. These data originate in a study of long-term antiretroviral therapy in people with HIV. Trimming stripped 5 bases from V and 5 bases from J, with 12 bases between. Germline V gene lookup returns CDR1 SGHVS and CDR2 FNYEAQ. The CDR3 length is 13 residues. General study findings and limits: ART preceded a rise in diversity that nonetheless stayed lower than in transplant donor controls. All time points showed a repertoire dominated by clones expanded before ART.

Sequenced material: unsorted PBMCs, taken 2.5 years before starting antiretroviral therapy. The rearrangement joins TRBV7-6 to TRBJ2-5; a possible D gene is TRBD1 (6 bases). The TCR originated in a woman aged 50 to 65 with HIV. The CDR3 bases are TGTGCCAGCAGCCCCTCAAGGGGGGAGACCCAGTACTTC. As protein: CASSPSRGETQYF. Full variable domain (remainder filled in from reference TRBV7-6 and TRBJ2-5): GAGVSQSPRYKVTKRGQDVALRCDPISGHVSLYWYRQALGQGPEFLTYFNYEAQQDKSGLPNDRFSAERPEGSISTLTIQRTEQRDSAMYRCASSPSRGETQYFGPGTRLLVL.